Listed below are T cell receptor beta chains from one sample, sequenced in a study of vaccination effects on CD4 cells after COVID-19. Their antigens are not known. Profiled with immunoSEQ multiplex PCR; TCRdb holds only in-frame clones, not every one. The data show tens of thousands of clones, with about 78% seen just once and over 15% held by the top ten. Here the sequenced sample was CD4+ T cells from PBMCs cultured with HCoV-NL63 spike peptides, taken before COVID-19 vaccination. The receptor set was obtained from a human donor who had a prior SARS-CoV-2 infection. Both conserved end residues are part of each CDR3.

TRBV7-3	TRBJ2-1	CASSPSLGTSVNEQFF
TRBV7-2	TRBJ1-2	CASSPGREYGYTF
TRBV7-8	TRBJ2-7	CASSLAFSGVARYEQYF
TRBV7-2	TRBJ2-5	CASSLFEGPMTQYF
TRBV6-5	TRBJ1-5	CASSYGAGDQPQHF
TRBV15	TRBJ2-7	CATSRDRPYEQYF
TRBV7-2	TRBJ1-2	CASSSIEANYGYTF
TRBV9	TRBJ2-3	CASSVASRADTQYF
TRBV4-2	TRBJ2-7	CASSQNLAANYEQYF
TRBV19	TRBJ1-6	CASSHSEYRDSPLHF
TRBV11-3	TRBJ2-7	CASSSGPLDEQYF
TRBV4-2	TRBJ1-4	CASSLGPTTNEKLFF
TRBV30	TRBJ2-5	CAWESEDTGSYETQYF
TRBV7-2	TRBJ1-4	CASSSTGQGVVELFF
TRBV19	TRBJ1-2	CASTPGETGAYGYTF
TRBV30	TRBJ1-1	CAWRERDAKRWEAFF
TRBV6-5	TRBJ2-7	CASSWAYEQYF
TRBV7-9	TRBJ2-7	CASSLVGSSYEQYF
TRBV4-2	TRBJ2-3	CASSQEVHSDTQYF
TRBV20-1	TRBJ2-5	CSASGDSETQYF
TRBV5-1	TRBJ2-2	CASSLEILGTGELFF
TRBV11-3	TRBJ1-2	CASSLQGNGYTF
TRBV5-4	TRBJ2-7	CASSRQTGGGSYEQYF
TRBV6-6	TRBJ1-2	CASSFGPGQDYGYTF
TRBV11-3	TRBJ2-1	CASSQTSSGPFF
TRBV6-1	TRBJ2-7	CASSEAPLAGGMLSTPYEQYF
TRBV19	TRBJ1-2	CASGRTPNYGYTF
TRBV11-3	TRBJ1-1	CASSLEVGSEAMNTEAFF
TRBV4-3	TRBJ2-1	CASSQEWSSYNEQFF
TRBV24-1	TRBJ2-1	CATSDPSGRNFANEQFF
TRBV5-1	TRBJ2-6	CASGASSGANVLTF
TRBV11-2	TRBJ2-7	CASSATGTSYYEQYF
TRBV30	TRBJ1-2	CAWSLLDRADKGYTF
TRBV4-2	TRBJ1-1	CASSQEEGTEAFF
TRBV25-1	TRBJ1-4	CASSRGNGEKLFF
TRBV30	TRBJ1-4	CAWTRALLNEKLFF
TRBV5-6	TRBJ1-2	CASSLGAAGGYGYTF
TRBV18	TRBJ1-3	CASSPDRGRTGNTIYF
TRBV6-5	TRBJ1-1	CASSSIGTGGTEAFF
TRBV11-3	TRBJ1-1	CASSFTRTSEAFF